This T cell receptor beta chain was captured by sequencing in a study of shared clonotypes between healthy human individuals. Notes on the study in general: The study found roughly 5.3% of naive CD4 clonotypes shared across a handful of donors.

This clone has only a few counts. Its antigen remains unknown. The method was immunoSEQ multiplex PCR; TCRdb's version includes in-frame clones alone and lacks a portion of them. Of about a million clones listed, 75% are singletons. The sample taken for sequencing was memory CD4+ T cells sorted from blood. Noted subset: CD45RA-negative fraction. The TCR was taken from a young man in good health.

The CDR3 reads CASSLAGSASYEQYF. CDR3 coding DNA: TGTGCCAGCAGCTTGGCCGGAAGCGCCAGCTACGAGCAGTACTTC. The chain combines TRBV5-4 with TRBJ2-7, with D uncertain. Per the germline V gene, CDR1 is SGHNT and CDR2 is YYREEE (reference sequence). With 0 bases removed from V and 3 bases from J, the gap between germline ends came to 13 bases. The CDR3 is made up of 15 amino acids.